This T cell receptor beta chain is from a study of monozygotic twins with cystic fibrosis. Study observations and caveats: Nucleotide-identical clonotype sharing was significantly higher within monozygotic CF twin pairs than between unrelated CF individuals.

TCRdb's table, derived via immunoSEQ multiplex PCR, lists solely in-frame clones and lacks some. The sample includes tens of thousands of clones, roughly 66% of them seen just once. The CDR3 runs 12 residues. In germline, CDR1 is ENHRY, CDR2 SYGVKD. V was shortened by 5 bases and J by 6 bases, with 7 bases between the two germline ends. This clone was seen a single time. What it binds is not known. V is TRBV10-3 and J is TRBJ2-2; D is undetermined. This clonotype originated in a girl aged 5-17 years with cystic fibrosis. Sequenced material: blood. Here the CDR3 reads CAISMTPGELFF. The DNA for the CDR3 is TGTGCCATCAGTATGACGCCCGGGGAGCTGTTTTTT.